This entry lists 26 T cell receptor beta chains sequenced from one sample in a study of regulatory T cells in long-lasting Graves disease. Construction of the TCR beta libraries employed iRepertoire HTBI primers in conjunction with Arm-PCR of CDR3 regions. TCRdb recomputed calls from the multiplex PCR reads with MiXCR, one row per CDR3 protein. The sample has hundreds of thousands of distinct CDR3 sequences, 25% to 35% seen once. Time point in this sample: persistent/refractory GD, antithyroid drugs over 5 years with positive TRAb. The TCR library was made from RNA extracted from PBMCs. The input for sequencing was peripheral blood mononuclear cells (PBMCs), taken when the disease was refractory, from a patient treated with antithyroid drugs. These receptors were collected from a female donor with Graves disease.

The chain is built from TRBV28 and TRBJ2-1; maybe TRBD2 (5 bases). The CDR3 is 14 residues long. V shed 4 bases and J shed 2 bases, with 9 bases lying between them. Germline CDR1 and CDR2: MDHEN and SYDVKM. This CDR3 reads CASSSPTTYNEQFF. The CDR3 nucleotides are TGTGCCAGCAGTTCCCCGACTACCTACAATGAGCAGTTCTTC.

This rearrangement joins TRBV6-1 to TRBJ1-1, with a possible D match to TRBD1 (5 bases). The germline V gene encodes CDR1 MNHNS and CDR2 SASEGT. The CDR3 contains 13 residues. Trimming left V 5 bases short and J 2 bases short, with 9 bases between. CDR3 sequence (DNA): TGTGCCAGCAGTACCAGGGATAACACTGAAGCTTTCTTT. This sequence encodes CASSTRDNTEAFF.

V usage is TRBV10-3 and J usage is TRBJ2-7; D ambiguous. The V and J ends lost 3 bases and 4 bases respectively, with 13 bases between them. The CDR3 contains 14 residues. Looked up from germline, CDR1 is ENHRY and CDR2 is SYGVKD. CDR3 sequence reads: CAISDKGNMYEQYF. DNA of the CDR3: TGTGCCATCAGTGACAAGGGTAATATGTACGAGCAGTACTTC.

The chain links TRBV24-1 to TRBJ2-1; 15 bases agree with TRBD2. The CDR3 has 17 amino acids. Germline values: CDR1 KGHDR, CDR2 SFDVKD. V dropped 4 bases and J dropped 7; count of bases not matched to a gene: 7. The CDR3 spells CATSDRWGTSGRNEQFF. In DNA form, the CDR3 reads TGTGCCACCAGTGACCGCTGGGGGACTAGCGGGAGGAATGAGCAGTTCTTC.

The V call is TRBV4-2, the J call TRBJ2-5; 11 nucleotides agree with TRBD2. The ends lost 0 bases at V and 5 bases at J; junction bases unmatched: 5. Germline-derived CDR1 and CDR2 are LGHNA and YNFKEQ. This CDR3 has 16 amino acids. CDR3 sequence (DNA): TGTGCCAGCAGCCAAGATGGGGGACTAGCGGCGGAGACCCAGTACTTC. It specifies CASSQDGGLAAETQYF.

This clonotype has only a few counts. This chain connects TRBV5-1 to TRBJ1-4; tentatively, D is TRBD1 (5 bases). Trimming shortened V by 4 bases and J by 2 bases, and 12 bases separated the two germline ends. CDR1 is SGHRS, CDR2 YFSETQ, per germline. This CDR3 is built from 15 residues. CDR3 coding DNA: TGCGCCAGCAGCCCGGGCCGGGGCACTAATGAAAAACTGTTTTTT. This sequence encodes CASSPGRGTNEKLFF.

The chain joins TRBV6-1 to TRBJ1-3, with D perhaps matching TRBD1 (5 bases). Germline V gene data show CDR1 as MNHNS and CDR2 as SASEGT. The CDR3 sequence is 17 residues long. V was trimmed by 1 base and J by 0 bases, leaving 13 bases between them. CDR3 residues: CASSEGLRVFSGNTIYF. CDR3 bases: TGTGCCAGCAGTGAAGGGCTCAGGGTTTTCTCTGGAAACACCATATATTTT.

This chain joins TRBV12-3 or TRBV12-4 and TRBJ1-2; 10 nucleotides match TRBD1. V lost 5 bases, J lost 7 bases, and 16 bases stayed unmatched. The CDR3 is 17 amino acids. CDR3 sequence: CASSAAGTARDRGGYTF. The CDR3 nucleotides are TGTGCCAGCAGTGCGGCGGGGACCGCCAGGGACAGGGGTGGCTACACCTTC.

The chain uses TRBV7-9 and TRBJ1-1; unclear D gene. Germline-derived CDR1 and CDR2 are SEHNR and FQNEAQ (reference sequence). V lost 0 bases and J lost 6, with 17 bases in between. This CDR3 contains 16 residues. In DNA, the CDR3 is TGTGCCAGCAGCTTAGCGCGTGGCAGTGGGGTCTCTGAAGCTTTCTTT. This codes for CASSLARGSGVSEAFF.

Ten or more counts support this clonotype. The chain couples TRBV2 to TRBJ1-1; tentatively, D is TRBD1 (5 bases). This CDR3 has 12 residues. V was cut by 2 bases and J by 7 bases, with 8 bases left in between. Germline assignment: CDR1 SNHLY and CDR2 FYNNEI. The CDR3 spells CASSERGVEAFF. CDR3 DNA sequence: TGTGCCAGCAGTGAAAGAGGGGTTGAAGCTTTCTTT.

The chain has TRBV6-1 and TRBJ1-2; 8 bases are a match to TRBD1. The CDR3 contains 15 residues. The V gene's germline CDR1 is MNHNS and CDR2 SASEGT. V shed 2 bases, J shed 3 bases, and the junction held 5 bases outside the gene matches. The CDR3 sequence: CASSEFQGADYGYTF. The CDR3, as DNA: TGTGCCAGCAGTGAATTCCAGGGGGCTGACTATGGCTACACCTTC.

This clonotype was seen a handful of times. The chain links TRBV27 to TRBJ2-7; no clear D. V shed 0 bases and J shed 1 base, with 7 bases lying between them. The germline gives CDR1 MNHEY, CDR2 SMNVEV (reference sequence). This CDR3 has 14 residues. The DNA for the CDR3 is TGTGCCAGCAGTTTATCCGTGGTATCCTACGAGCAGTACTTC. Its translation is CASSLSVVSYEQYF.

The chain carries TRBV15 and TRBJ2-4; perhaps TRBD1 as D (5 bases). CDR3 length equals 16 residues. Trimming took 1 base from V and 5 from J, leaving 15 bases between them. Germline V lookup: CDR1 LNHNV, CDR2 YYDKDF (reference sequence). The CDR3 is CATSRVGRQGQNIQYF. The CDR3 region has the DNA TGTGCCACCAGCAGAGTGGGGCGGCAAGGGCAAAACATTCAGTACTTC.

This clonotype was detected only a few times. The chain has TRBV19 and TRBJ1-1, with 7 bases fitting TRBD1. The V gene end was trimmed by 1 base and the J gene end by 4 bases; junction bases not matched to a gene: 3. Germline V lookup: CDR1 LNHDA, CDR2 SQIVND (reference sequence). The CDR3 is 14 amino acids. For the CDR3, the DNA is TGTGCCAGTAGTATAGGACAGGGCGGCACTGAAGCTTTCTTT. Protein sequence: CASSIGQGGTEAFF.

The chain employs TRBV6-2 or TRBV6-3 and TRBJ2-7, with TRBD2 matching over 13 bases. The CDR3 is made up of 20 amino acids. V trimming: 2 bases; J trimming: 4 bases; junction bases outside the gene matches: 17. Germline V CDR1 and CDR2: MNHEY, SVGEGT. The chain's CDR3 is CASSYPRVSSGTSGKYEQYF. CDR3 sequence (DNA): TGTGCCAGCAGTTACCCAAGAGTCAGCTCCGGGACTAGCGGGAAGTACGAGCAGTACTTC.

This chain links TRBV2 with TRBJ1-1; the D gene is possibly TRBD1 (6 bases). V was trimmed by 7 bases and J by 4 bases, leaving 16 bases between them. CDR3 length: 14 amino acids. CDR1 is SNHLY and CDR2 is FYNNEI in the germline V gene. The CDR3 region has the DNA TGTGCCAGCACCAGGGGTCGAATGGGCACTGAAGCTTTCTTT. Translation: CASTRGRMGTEAFF.

In its sample, this clonotype was seen many times. This chain uses TRBV7-2 with TRBJ2-6; no clear D. Trimming stripped 0 bases from V and 4 bases from J, with 4 bases between. The CDR3 extends over 14 amino acids. Germline CDR1 and CDR2: SGHTA and FQGNSA. The CDR3 here is CASSLADGANVLTF. The CDR3, as DNA: TGTGCCAGCAGCTTAGCGGACGGGGCCAACGTCCTGACTTTC.

The table lists this clonotype with a few counts. This chain links TRBV12-3 or TRBV12-4 with TRBJ1-5; perhaps TRBD1 as D (6 bases). The V end was cut by 3 bases, the J end by 3 bases, with 15 bases between. The CDR3 totals 16 residues. In DNA, the CDR3 is TGTGCCAGCAGTTTCGACTCCGGGGGCCCCAATCAGCCCCAGCATTTT. This encodes CASSFDSGGPNQPQHF.

This clonotype has more than one count but fewer than ten. This sequence joins TRBV28 and TRBJ1-4; TRBD1 might be the D (5 bases). V lost 5 bases and J lost 10, with 17 bases in between. CDR3 length: 14 amino acids. Looked up from germline, CDR1 is MDHEN and CDR2 is SYDVKM. The CDR3 DNA reads as TGTGCCAGCAGTCTCGGTCAGGGAAGTGGAAAACTGTTTTTT. Translating gives CASSLGQGSGKLFF.

The V and J genes are TRBV14 and TRBJ2-5; unclear D gene. This CDR3 spans 14 amino acids. CDR1 SGHDN and CDR2 FVKESK come from the germline V gene. V gave up 0 bases and J gave up 5 bases, with 10 bases separating them. CDR3 sequence (DNA): TGTGCCAGCAGCCAAGAGTCAGCTCGGGAGACCCAGTACTTC. Translation gives CASSQESARETQYF.

This clonotype was observed once. The chain combines TRBV20-1 with TRBJ2-7; no definite D call. The CDR3 has 14 residues. Germline loops: CDR1 DFQATT, CDR2 SNEGSKA (reference sequence). With 0 bases removed from V and 1 base from J, the gap between germline ends came to 10 bases. The chain's CDR3 is CSARDGARSYEQYF. In nucleotides, the CDR3 is TGCAGTGCTAGAGACGGTGCGAGGTCCTACGAGCAGTACTTC.

This chain connects TRBV20-1 to TRBJ1-5; 10 bases fit TRBD1. Germline V gives CDR1 DFQATT, CDR2 SNEGSKA (reference sequence). Trimming took 7 bases from V and 5 from J; bases not matched to a gene: 2. CDR3 size: 12 residues. The CDR3 loop reads CSVGQGDQPQHF. DNA of the CDR3: TGCAGTGTCGGACAGGGGGATCAGCCCCAGCATTTT.

This clonotype was picked up one time. The V call is TRBV29-1, the J call TRBJ1-2; no firm D call. The CDR3 is 12 amino acids. CDR1 is SQVTM and CDR2 is ANQGSEA in the germline V gene. V was clipped by 4 bases and J by 5 bases, with 11 bases between them. Here the CDR3 reads CSVVGSRYGYTF. CDR3 sequence (DNA): TGCAGCGTTGTCGGCAGCAGATATGGCTACACCTTC.

The V call is TRBV2, the J call TRBJ2-1; TRBD2 aligns across 8 bases. Germline values: CDR1 SNHLY, CDR2 FYNNEI. CDR3 length: 14 amino acids. Losses at the gene ends were 6 bases for V and 6 bases for J; bases not matched to a gene: 7. The CDR3 loop reads CASRHGGGFNEQFF. In DNA, the CDR3 is TGTGCCAGCAGGCACGGGGGGGGGTTCAATGAGCAGTTCTTC.

The V gene is TRBV20-1, the J gene TRBJ1-5; 8 positions match TRBD1. Germline V lookup: CDR1 DFQATT, CDR2 SNEGSKA (reference sequence). The CDR3 loop spans 19 amino acids. V was clipped by 0 bases and J by 0 bases; unmatched bases: 13. CDR3 DNA sequence: TGCAGTGCTAGAGATTTTTCCCCACCGGACAGGGATAGCAATCAGCCCCAGCATTTT. The encoded protein is CSARDFSPPDRDSNQPQHF.

This clonotype was counted once. J is TRBJ1-1 and V is TRBV20-1, with a weak D call TRBD1 (6 bases). Germline V gene lookup returns CDR1 DFQATT and CDR2 SNEGSKA (reference sequence). The CDR3 runs 17 residues. V was cut by 5 bases and J by 10 bases, with 32 bases left in between. Here the CDR3 reads CSAWSPERQEGSVGAFF. The CDR3 bases are TGCAGTGCTTGGTCCCCCGAGCGACAGGAAGGGTCGGTGGGAGCTTTCTTT.